Detailed here is one TCR beta chain. The antigen is unknown. This entry comes from a study of long-term antiretroviral therapy in people with HIV. V lost 0 bases and J lost 3, with 7 bases in between. Germline assignment: CDR1 SGHDT and CDR2 YYEEEE. The CDR3 covers 13 residues. General observations from the study: Those clones which expanded before ART made up the dominant part of the repertoire at all time points. Despite increasing after ART, diversity remained lower than that of transplant donor controls.

The immunoSEQ assay was v3.0, run at survey level. Measured with immunoSEQ multiplex PCR; TCRdb has only the in-frame clones, and not every one. The sample includes about 35,000 clones, around four fifths of them seen just once. The chain has TRBV5-6 and TRBJ2-7, with D unresolved. This receptor was taken from a young man with HIV. Source: unsorted PBMCs, taken 0.3 years after starting antiretroviral therapy. The CDR3 is CASSLGGIYEQYF. CDR3 nucleotide sequence: TGTGCCAGCAGCTTGGGAGGAATCTACGAGCAGTACTTC.